Listed below are T cell receptor beta chains from one sample, sequenced in a study of blood T cell repertoires in COVID-19. Clones were read by immunoSEQ multiplex PCR, and TCRdb kept only the in-frame ones, dropping some. The sample shows approximately 220,000 clones, about 83% of them seen only once. What was sequenced was peripheral blood. All receptors come from a woman in her forties or fifties with acute or convalescent COVID-19. Each CDR3 is given with its conserved first and last residue. Each record gives: J gene, V gene, CDR3 protein.

TRBJ2-2	TRBV2	CASSGDRGTGELFF
TRBJ2-7	TRBV2	CASSEARLEQYF
TRBJ2-3	TRBV12-5	CASGSTIAGPANTQYF
TRBJ1-6	TRBV20-1	CSASFPGQGRSPLHF
TRBJ2-3	TRBV18	CASSPQGLHTDTQYF
TRBJ1-1	TRBV5-6	CASSSAVYNTEAFF
TRBJ1-1	TRBV4-2	CASSQDYQGSNTEAFF
TRBJ2-7	TRBV25-1	CASTRTGVHYEQYF
TRBJ1-5	TRBV2	CASSEEGGANQPQHF
TRBJ2-1	TRBV7-2	CASSLVSSKGDEQFF
TRBJ2-3	TRBV5-4	CASSFFGVEPTDTQYF
TRBJ2-5	TRBV11-3	CASSYGGSQETQYF
TRBJ2-1	TRBV24-1	CATSDSGTGEFDEQFF
TRBJ2-7	TRBV3-1/TRBV3-2	CASSRSLASEQYF
TRBJ2-7	TRBV7-8	CASSLAGETYEQYF
TRBJ2-2	TRBV5-5	CASSTGPEPGELFF
TRBJ2-1	TRBV7-9	CAGGTSGNYNEQFF
TRBJ1-2	TRBV18	CASSREGVSYGYTF
TRBJ1-5	TRBV6-1	CASSETGNNQPQHF
TRBJ2-7	TRBV2	CASSDSGLAGAGEQYF
TRBJ2-3	TRBV19	CASRDDREGTDTQYF
TRBJ2-5	TRBV7-2	CASSRRTSGPSRQETQYF
TRBJ1-2	TRBV2	CASSGVQGAYGYTF
TRBJ2-5	TRBV12-5	CASGLGTSVQETQYF
TRBJ2-2	TRBV19	CASSPGLAGPPGKGGELFF
TRBJ1-2	TRBV18	CASSSRDRVESYGYTF
TRBJ1-2	TRBV28	CASSLKLLVLSTF
TRBJ1-4	TRBV3-1/TRBV3-2	CASSPRGGGGEKLFF
TRBJ2-1	TRBV5-4	CASSLVTGGLRDEQFF
TRBJ2-7	TRBV7-8	CASSLGQREQYF
TRBJ2-3	TRBV11-2	CASSLWTGESSDTQYF
TRBJ1-2	TRBV27	CASSRGQGQGYGYTF
TRBJ1-4	TRBV10-3	CAISERSGEKLFF
TRBJ1-1	TRBV24-1	CATSDHRGKEAFF
TRBJ2-4	TRBV5-6	CASSPGTSVSNIQYF
TRBJ2-7	TRBV18	CASSPAGYEQYF
TRBJ2-3	TRBV5-1	CASSFRPGVADTQYF
TRBJ2-1	TRBV6-5	CASSPWPRNNEQFF
TRBJ2-1	TRBV5-1	CASSLDSGTVNEQFF
TRBJ2-2	TRBV30	CAWKFGLGLEGGELFF
TRBJ2-2	TRBV6-5	CASSYGLNTGELFF
TRBJ1-2	TRBV6-5	CASSSQGSGYTF
TRBJ2-1	TRBV30	CAWSGRGGYNEQFF
TRBJ2-3	TRBV5-5	CASSPGLAGGLSTDTQYF
TRBJ2-7	TRBV18	CASSPLPYSDEQYF
TRBJ1-3	TRBV9	CASSVGGLFSSGNTIYF
TRBJ2-1	TRBV5-1	CASSSSGTDNEQFF
TRBJ2-5	TRBV19	CASRGGNGETQYF
TRBJ1-6	TRBV5-1	CASSLGGLDNSPLHF
TRBJ2-7	TRBV7-6	CASSPRTSGNYEQYF
TRBJ2-3	TRBV6-6	CASSPGGSTDTQYF
TRBJ2-7	TRBV5-6	CASSRLSGQGPYEQYF
TRBJ2-1	TRBV24-1	CATSDSSGKNYNEQFF
TRBJ2-5	TRBV11-2	CASSLQLLPGEGETQYF
TRBJ2-7	TRBV5-1	CASSDGTSGRRITF
TRBJ2-5	TRBV9	CASSVGNTGGRVQETQYF
TRBJ2-1	TRBV6-1	CASSERALAGEQFF
TRBJ2-3	TRBV2	CADGEGQRDTQYF
TRBJ1-1	TRBV28	CASAVYSEAFF
TRBJ2-7	TRBV2	CASRPGGVVDEQYF